This TCR beta chain was found in a study of blood T cell repertoires in COVID-19. The overall study: Donors in the United States, Italy and Spain gave samples during acute or convalescent COVID-19.

Using immunoSEQ multiplex PCR, the repertoire was profiled, and TCRdb retains in-frame clones only, with some absent. The sample holds more than 35,000 clones, around nine tenths seen once. Trimming removed 5 bases at V and 0 bases at J, with 27 bases between. CDR3 size: 20 residues. Germline V lookup: CDR1 MNHEY, CDR2 SVGEGT. V gene TRBV6-2 or TRBV6-3 combines with J gene TRBJ2-3, with D perhaps matching TRBD1 (6 bases). The sample comprised peripheral blood. The clonotype comes from a man between 70 and 80 years old with active COVID-19. In DNA, the CDR3 is TGTGCCAGCAGTACAGGGCCCATCCGCGTCTCAATATCTAGCACAGATACGCAGTATTTT. Translation gives CASSTGPIRVSISSTDTQYF.